These 21 T cell receptor beta chains were all obtained from the same sample, sequenced in a study of blood T cell repertoires in COVID-19. The data were produced by immunoSEQ multiplex PCR, yet TCRdb's version contains in-frame clones alone and is incomplete. This table has a few hundred thousand clones, around 90% appearing once. What was sequenced was peripheral blood. Source of these receptors: a woman aged 40 to 55 with COVID-19, enrolled during active disease.

The CDR3 is CASSQGPRLEATDTQYF. The CDR3 DNA sequence: TGCGCCAGCAGCCAAGGTCCCCGACTCGAAGCCACAGATACGCAGTATTTT. J is TRBJ2-3 and V is TRBV4-3; D is uncertain. V was shortened by 1 base and J by 2 bases, with 16 bases between the two germline ends. The CDR3 consists of 17 residues. Germline assignment: CDR1 LGHNA and CDR2 YSLEER.

V and J are TRBV6-5 and TRBJ1-2; 7 nucleotides agree with TRBD1. The CDR3 has 14 amino acids. The germline CDR1 and CDR2 sequences are MNHEY and SVGAGI. J lost 4 bases, V lost 6 bases, and 8 bases had no gene match. The CDR3 loop is CASRPPDRVYGYTF. Written as DNA, the CDR3 is TGTGCCAGCAGACCCCCCGACAGGGTCTATGGCTACACCTTC.

This chain links TRBV25-1 with TRBJ1-1; TRBD1 is a possible D gene (5 bases). V gave up 7 bases and J gave up 1 base, with 10 bases separating them. Germline values: CDR1 MGHDK, CDR2 SYGVNS. The CDR3 consists of 13 residues. In DNA form, the CDR3 reads TGTGCCAGCACCGGGGGTGGGAACACTGAAGCTTTCTTT. Encoded protein: CASTGGGNTEAFF. Using reference TRBV25-1 and TRBJ1-1 for the parts outside the CDR3, the full variable domain is EADIYQTPRYLVIGTGKKITLECSQTMGHDKMYWYQQDPGMELHLIHYSYGVNSTEKGDLSSESTVSRIRTEHFPLTLESARPSHTSQYLCASTGGGNTEAFFGQGTRLTVV.

This clone was counted only a few times. The gene calls are TRBV7-2 and TRBJ1-5; tentative D call: TRBD1 (5 bases). The CDR3 consists of 16 residues. The germline V and J ends were trimmed by 2 bases and 2 bases, with 13 bases remaining between them. Germline V lookup: CDR1 SGHTA, CDR2 FQGNSA. The CDR3: CASSLRGEGGNQPQHF. DNA of the CDR3: TGTGCCAGCAGCTTACGCGGAGAAGGGGGCAATCAGCCCCAGCATTTT.

This clone has just one count. The J gene is TRBJ1-5, the V gene TRBV19; TRBD1 matches at 9 bases. CDR1 is LNHDA, CDR2 SQIVND, per germline (reference sequence). The CDR3 is 16 residues long. Trimming took 7 bases from V and 2 from J; bases not matched to a gene: 9. CDR3 region: CASKTTGGRGNQPQHF. CDR3 nucleotides: TGTGCCAGTAAAACAACAGGGGGCAGGGGCAATCAGCCCCAGCATTTT.

The chain uses TRBV19 and TRBJ2-3; no clear D. Germline V gives CDR1 LNHDA, CDR2 SQIVND (reference sequence). The length of the CDR3 is 15 residues. Between the trimmed V and J ends, which lost 5 bases and 5 bases, there was a span of 17 bases. The CDR3 nucleotides read TGTGCCAGTAGTTTAGCTGTTCGATTCGGAGATACGCAGTATTTT. This sequence encodes CASSLAVRFGDTQYF.

The CDR3 here is CASSLASTGELFF. CDR3 bases: TGCGCCAGCAGCCTCGCGAGCACCGGGGAGCTGTTTTTT. The V gene is TRBV5-1, the J gene TRBJ2-2; D uncertain. The length of the CDR3 is 13 residues. From germline, CDR1 is SGHRS and CDR2 YFSETQ. With 4 bases removed from V and 4 bases from J, the gap between germline ends came to 8 bases.

This chain links TRBV29-1 with TRBJ1-2, with 7 bases that match TRBD1. The V and J ends lost 7 bases and 4 bases, in that order; junction bases with no gene match: 3. Germline CDR1 SQVTM, CDR2 ANQGSEA. This CDR3 spans 11 amino acids. The CDR3 region is CSDQGVYGYTF. DNA of the CDR3: TGCAGCGACCAGGGGGTCTATGGCTACACCTTC.

In this sample, this clone turned up once. The CDR3 loop is CASSLDTGGTYGYTF. The CDR3, as DNA: TGCGCCAGCAGCTTGGACACAGGGGGCACCTATGGCTACACCTTC. This chain connects TRBV5-1 to TRBJ1-2; TRBD1 matches at 9 bases. CDR3 length: 15 amino acids. J was trimmed by 4 bases and V by 0 bases; bases with no gene match: 4. Germline CDR1 SGHRS, CDR2 YFSETQ.

The chain couples TRBV6-5 to TRBJ2-3; 7 nucleotides match TRBD2. With V trimmed by 0 bases and J by 4 bases, 4 bases remained unmatched. CDR3 size: 15 residues. The germline V gene has CDR1 MNHEY and CDR2 SVGAGI. The CDR3 spells CASSYSGGRADTQYF. CDR3 nucleotide sequence: TGTGCCAGCAGTTACTCTGGGGGGAGGGCAGATACGCAGTATTTT.

CDR3 sequence: CASSFLAGAYEQYF. CDR3 nucleotides: TGCGCCAGCAGCTTTCTAGCGGGGGCCTACGAGCAGTACTTC. The chain joins TRBV5-1 to TRBJ2-7; 10 positions agree with TRBD2. The germline CDR1 and CDR2 sequences are SGHRS and YFSETQ. V lost 2 bases to trimming and J lost 2 bases; unmatched junction nucleotides: 1. The CDR3 runs 14 residues.

The chain carries TRBV27 and TRBJ1-2, with TRBD1 identical over 8 bases. J was trimmed by 5 bases and V by 2 bases; bases with no gene match: 16. Germline V gene lookup returns CDR1 MNHEY and CDR2 SMNVEV (reference sequence). CDR3 size: 18 residues. The chain's CDR3 is CASSLALRVQGGTYGYTF. The CDR3 bases are TGTGCCAGCAGTTTAGCTTTGCGGGTACAGGGGGGAACTTATGGCTACACCTTC.

A word on this clone: Different DNA sequences within this sample yield the same CDR3. V is TRBV19 and J is TRBJ2-7; TRBD1 aligns across 8 bases. CDR1 is LNHDA and CDR2 is SQIVND in the germline V gene (reference sequence). V lost 5 bases to trimming and J lost 4 bases; unmatched junction nucleotides: 7. There are 14 residues in the CDR3. The DNA of the CDR3 is TGTGCCAGTAGTCTATCGCGGGACAGGTACGAGCAGTACTTC. This sequence encodes CASSLSRDRYEQYF. Full variable domain (rest looked up from reference TRBV19 and TRBJ2-7): DGGITQSPKYLFRKEGQNVTLSCEQNLNHDAMYWYRQDPGQGLRLIYYSQIVNDFQKGDIAEGYSVSREKKESFPLTVTSAQKNPTAFYLCASSLSRDRYEQYFGPGTRLTVT.

The genes are TRBV28 and TRBJ1-5, with TRBD1 as a possible D gene (6 bases). V lost 3 bases to trimming and J lost 4 bases, with 19 bases between them. The CDR3 spans 17 residues. CDR1 is MDHEN and CDR2 is SYDVKM in the germline V gene. CDR3 sequence (DNA): TGTGCCAGCAGTTTCCCAACTCCCACCGACAGGAATCAGCCCCAGCATTTT. Translation: CASSFPTPTDRNQPQHF.

The chain joins TRBV28 to TRBJ2-7, with 7 bases that match TRBD1. This CDR3 is built from 14 residues. V dropped 2 bases and J dropped 4; count of bases not matched to a gene: 5. CDR1 and CDR2 from the germline V gene are MDHEN and SYDVKM. CDR3: CASSLTGAPYEQYF. CDR3 bases: TGTGCCAGCAGTTTAACAGGGGCACCTTACGAGCAGTACTTC.

This chain links TRBV7-2 with TRBJ2-1, with D tentatively TRBD2 (6 bases). The CDR3 loop spans 15 amino acids. Trimming stripped 4 bases from V and 0 bases from J, with 10 bases between. The germline V gene has CDR1 SGHTA and CDR2 FQGNSA. This chain's CDR3 is CASSSGLSSYNEQFF. The CDR3 DNA is TGTGCCAGCAGCTCAGGACTATCCTCCTACAATGAGCAGTTCTTC.

The chain recombines TRBV10-3 with TRBJ2-1, with 13 bases aligning to TRBD2. The V and J ends lost 6 bases and 8 bases, in that order; junction bases with no gene match: 4. The CDR3 extends over 14 amino acids. Germline CDR1 is ENHRY and CDR2 is SYGVKD. CDR3: CAIRTSGGRDEQFF. The CDR3 DNA reads TGTGCCATCAGGACTAGCGGGGGGCGTGATGAGCAGTTCTTC.

J is TRBJ2-1 and V is TRBV6-2 or TRBV6-3; D is unresolved. This CDR3 contains 13 residues. Between the trimmed V and J ends, which lost 0 bases and 7 bases, there was a span of 7 bases. Germline CDR1 MNHEY, CDR2 SVGEGT. CDR3 DNA sequence: TGTGCCAGCAGTTACTCGATAGCTAATGAGCAGTTCTTC. Translation: CASSYSIANEQFF.

This sequence joins TRBV11-2 and TRBJ1-2; 10 bases agree with TRBD1. J lost 7 bases, V lost 5 bases, and 13 bases had no gene match. The CDR3 length is 16 residues. Germline-derived CDR1 and CDR2 are SGHAT and FQNNGV. This chain's CDR3 is CASSALTGGGGIGYTF. The CDR3 DNA reads TGTGCCAGCAGCGCCCTGACAGGGGGCGGAGGTATTGGCTACACCTTC.

This chain links TRBV19 with TRBJ1-5, with 8 bases aligning to TRBD1. The V and J ends lost 5 bases and 2 bases, in that order; junction bases with no gene match: 5. CDR3 length: 15 residues. Germline V gives CDR1 LNHDA, CDR2 SQIVND (reference sequence). The CDR3 sequence: CASSLKQGGNQPQHF. The DNA for the CDR3 is TGTGCCAGTAGTTTGAAACAGGGGGGCAATCAGCCCCAGCATTTT.

This clone has more than one count but fewer than ten. The chain combines TRBV2 with TRBJ2-5, with 7 bases lining up with TRBD1. The CDR3 is 15 amino acids. J lost 5 bases, V lost 4 bases, and 10 bases had no gene match. Germline loops: CDR1 SNHLY, CDR2 FYNNEI. CDR3 residues: CASSARRQGWETQYF. The CDR3 nucleotides are TGTGCCAGCAGTGCACGGCGACAGGGATGGGAGACCCAGTACTTC.